The next 24 T cell receptor beta chains were all read from a single sample in a study of CD8 T cells in ankylosing spondylitis. MiXCR, applied by TCRdb to the 5' RACE reads, yields one record per CDR3 protein. Here the sample spans some 130,000 distinct CDR3 sequences, approximately 7.3% being singletons. Sequenced sample: blood, either unsorted or a sorted T cell fraction (not recorded which). Receptors were obtained from a female donor with ankylosing spondylitis or in good health (not recorded which).

This clonotype was recorded at least ten times. The V call is TRBV27, the J call TRBJ2-2; no reliable D call. Trimming took off 1 base at V and 6 bases at J, with 15 bases between the two ends. Germline V CDR1 and CDR2: MNHEY, SMNVEV (reference sequence). The CDR3 sequence is 16 residues long. The CDR3 loop reads CASSLLGSSFAGELFF. In nucleotides, the CDR3 is TGTGCCAGCAGTTTATTGGGTTCCTCCTTCGCCGGGGAGCTGTTTTTT.

Ten or more counts support this clonotype. This chain connects TRBV12-3 or TRBV12-4 to TRBJ2-7; 7 bases match TRBD1. The CDR3 is 14 residues long. V trimming: 5 bases; J trimming: 4 bases; junction bases outside the gene matches: 8. For the CDR3, the DNA is TGTGCCAGCAGTGTACCGGGACAGTGGTACGAGCAGTACTTC. This encodes CASSVPGQWYEQYF.

Ten or more counts support this clonotype. The chain links TRBV7-8 to TRBJ2-2, with D hard to call. CDR3 size: 18 residues. The V end was cut by 0 bases, the J end by 1 base, with 15 bases between. CDR1 and CDR2 (germline): SGHVS, FQNEAQ. CDR3 DNA: TGTGCCAGCAGCTTAGCGCACCTACCCCTTAAGAACACCGGGGAGCTGTTTTTT. Translated, it gives CASSLAHLPLKNTGELFF.

This clonotype occurred many times. The chain carries TRBV4-2 and TRBJ1-4; D not certain. The CDR3 has 15 amino acids. The germline CDR1 and CDR2 sequences are LGHNA and YNFKEQ. With 1 base removed from V and 4 bases from J, the gap between germline ends came to 10 bases. CDR3 residues: CASSQGLAGNEKLFF. CDR3 sequence (DNA): TGTGCCAGCAGCCAAGGACTCGCCGGTAATGAAAAACTGTTTTTT.

This clonotype was seen repeatedly, ten times or more. The V gene is TRBV5-5, the J gene TRBJ1-2, with D unclear. Looked up from germline, CDR1 is SGHKS and CDR2 is YYEKEE (reference sequence). This CDR3 contains 14 residues. The V and J ends lost 0 bases and 8 bases respectively, with 14 bases between them. CDR3 sequence reads: CASSLAPGSGGYTF. Here the CDR3 DNA reads TGTGCCAGCAGCTTGGCTCCGGGCTCGGGGGGCTACACCTTC.

This clonotype was counted ten times or more. V is TRBV18 and J is TRBJ2-7, with D perhaps being TRBD1 or TRBD2 (5 bases each). CDR1 KGHSH and CDR2 LQKENI come from the germline V gene. The CDR3 totals 15 residues. V lost 3 bases to trimming and J lost 0 bases, with 12 bases between them. CDR3 amino acids: CASSPTGTASYEQYF. CDR3 in DNA: TGTGCCAGCTCACCCACCGGGACGGCCTCCTACGAGCAGTACTTC.

This clonotype came up many times. This chain joins TRBV15 and TRBJ2-3; TRBD1 is a possible D gene (6 bases). The V end lost 2 bases, the J end lost 9 bases, and 12 bases lay between the germline ends. Germline-derived CDR1 and CDR2 are LNHNV and YYDKDF (reference sequence). The CDR3 spans 13 residues. CDR3 in DNA: TGTGCCACCAGCAGACTTACAGGGTTAACGCAGTATTTT. This gives the protein CATSRLTGLTQYF. The variable domain in full, with the rest retrieved from reference TRBV15 and TRBJ2-3, is DAMVIQNPRYQVTQFGKPVTLSCSQTLNHNVMYWYQQKSSQAPKLLFHYYDKDFNNEADTPDNFQSRRPNTSFCFLDIRSPGLGDTAMYLCATSRLTGLTQYFGPGTRLTVL.

The chain links TRBV18 to TRBJ2-2; TRBD1 agrees at 7 bases. Germline assignment: CDR1 KGHSH and CDR2 LQKENI. The V gene end was trimmed by 6 bases and the J gene end by 0 bases; junction bases not matched to a gene: 4. The CDR3 has 15 residues. CDR3 residues: CASSHGTANTGELFF. In nucleotides, the CDR3 is TGTGCCAGCTCTCACGGGACAGCGAACACCGGGGAGCTGTTTTTT.

The table lists this clonotype with many counts. The chain couples TRBV9 to TRBJ1-1; a possible D gene is TRBD1 (5 bases). Trimming shortened V by 3 bases and J by 0 bases, and 15 bases separated the two germline ends. CDR1 and CDR2 (germline): SGDLS, YYNGEE. The CDR3 has 16 residues. CDR3 amino acids: CASSEGAEAMNTEAFF. Here the CDR3 DNA reads TGTGCCAGCAGCGAAGGGGCAGAGGCTATGAACACTGAAGCTTTCTTT.

This clonotype was found a few times. The V and J genes are TRBV7-3 and TRBJ2-6, with 9 bases identical to TRBD1. This CDR3 comprises 15 residues. V shed 5 bases and J 3 bases; nucleotides not matched to a gene: 2. Germline V gives CDR1 SGHTA, CDR2 FQGTGA. Here the CDR3 DNA reads TGTGCCAGCAGCCGGACAGGGGATGGGGCCAACGTCCTGACTTTC. This gives the protein CASSRTGDGANVLTF. The whole variable domain, remainder taken from reference TRBV7-3 and TRBJ2-6, is GAGVSQTPSNKVTEKGKYVELRCDPISGHTALYWYRQSLGQGPEFLIYFQGTGAADDSGLPNDRFFAVRPEGSVSTLKIQRTERGDSAVYLCASSRTGDGANVLTFGAGSRLTVL.

This clonotype appeared many times. The CDR3 loop reads CSARIEGQGWSGYTF. In DNA, the CDR3 is TGCAGTGCTAGAATAGAGGGACAGGGTTGGTCTGGCTACACCTTC. The chain has TRBV20-1 and TRBJ1-2; 9 bases map to TRBD1. The CDR3 length is 15 residues. The ends lost 2 bases at V and 7 bases at J; junction bases unmatched: 11. Germline V CDR1 and CDR2: DFQATT, SNEGSKA (reference sequence).

This clonotype appeared many times. The gene calls are TRBV27 and TRBJ2-3; no reliable D call. This CDR3 has 13 residues. Germline V gene sequence: CDR1 MNHEY, CDR2 SMNVEV (reference sequence). The V end lost 3 bases, the J end lost 3 bases, and 7 bases lay between the germline ends. The CDR3 coding sequence is TGTGCCAGCAGTTTTCGAGTGACAGATACGCAGTATTTT. Translating it yields CASSFRVTDTQYF.

This clonotype was counted many times. The genes are TRBV6-2 or TRBV6-3 and TRBJ1-2; no clear D gene. The germline V gene has CDR1 MNHEY and CDR2 SVGEGT. The CDR3 contains 13 residues. With 8 bases removed from V and 0 bases from J, the gap between germline ends came to 10 bases. The chain's CDR3 is CASEGEANYGYTF. The DNA of the CDR3 is TGTGCCAGCGAGGGAGAAGCTAACTATGGCTACACCTTC.

This clonotype turned up a few times. V gene TRBV18 combines with J gene TRBJ1-3; D call uncertain. The CDR3 consists of 14 residues. The V end lost 10 bases, the J end lost 4 bases, and 17 bases lay between the germline ends. Germline CDR1 reads KGHSH; CDR2 reads LQKENI. The CDR3: CATAASLGGNTIYF. CDR3 DNA sequence: TGTGCCACCGCCGCGAGCCTGGGGGGAAACACCATATATTTT.

This clonotype has at least ten counts. The chain couples TRBV5-4 to TRBJ2-5; the match to TRBD1 covers 7 bases. The CDR3 sequence is 16 residues long. Per the germline V gene, CDR1 is SGHNT and CDR2 is YYREEE (reference sequence). The V gene end was trimmed by 4 bases and the J gene end by 4 bases; junction bases not matched to a gene: 13. This CDR3 is CASSIDRDRISETQYF. DNA for the CDR3: TGTGCCAGCAGCATTGACCGGGACAGAATTTCAGAGACCCAGTACTTC.

The sample holds a few counts of this clonotype. This rearrangement joins TRBV7-9 to TRBJ2-2, with no clear D. The CDR3 contains 12 residues. Germline V CDR1 and CDR2: SEHNR, FQNEAQ (reference sequence). V lost 3 bases and J lost 5, with 4 bases in between. For the CDR3, the DNA is TGTGCCAGCAGCTTTTTTACCGGGGAGCTGTTTTTT. This gives the protein CASSFFTGELFF.

This clonotype was seen repeatedly, ten times or more. The junction does not match germline at one end; this may be a read error. The V call is TRBV7-7, the J call TRBJ2-1, with 8 bases lining up with TRBD1. Germline CDR1 is SSHAT and CDR2 is FNYEAQ (reference sequence). The CDR3 runs to 13 residues. CDR3 sequence (DNA): TGTGCTAGCAGCCCAGGGGGCTGGGATGAGCAGTTCTTC. This translates into CASSPGGWDEQFF.

This clonotype was picked up many times. The rearrangement joins TRBV6-1 to TRBJ2-2; a possible D gene is TRBD2 (6 bases). The germline gives CDR1 MNHNS, CDR2 SASEGT. V lost 8 bases to trimming and J lost 4 bases, with 14 bases between them. The CDR3 runs 14 residues. As DNA, the CDR3 is TGTGCCAGCTGCGGGCTCGGGGGCACCGGGGAGCTGTTTTTT. It specifies CASCGLGGTGELFF.

The table lists this clonotype with many counts. This sequence joins TRBV20-1 and TRBJ2-7, with 9 bases lining up with TRBD1. Unmatched junction bases numbered 17, after V lost 5 bases and J lost 3 bases. CDR3 length: 17 amino acids. Germline V CDR1 and CDR2: DFQATT, SNEGSKA (reference sequence). In DNA, the CDR3 is TGCAGTGCTCAGCCGGGACAGGGAAAGATTGGGCTCTACGAGCAGTACTTC. Translation: CSAQPGQGKIGLYEQYF.

In this sample, this clonotype turned up many times. V usage is TRBV5-1 and J usage is TRBJ2-7; no definite D call. The germline V and J ends were trimmed by 0 bases and 0 bases, with 7 bases remaining between them. The germline V gene has CDR1 SGHRS and CDR2 YFSETQ. This CDR3 contains 14 residues. The CDR3 region has the DNA TGCGCCAGCAGCTTGGTCGTGGGCTCCTACGAGCAGTACTTC. Translation: CASSLVVGSYEQYF.

This clonotype was seen at least ten times. The CDR3 here is CASRVGQQNTEAFF. For the CDR3, the DNA is TGCGCCAGCAGGGTCGGACAGCAGAACACTGAAGCTTTCTTT. This chain joins TRBV5-1 and TRBJ1-1; a possible D gene is TRBD1 (6 bases). The CDR3 length is 14 residues. The V end was cut by 5 bases, the J end by 1 base, with 12 bases between. Germline CDR1 SGHRS, CDR2 YFSETQ.

This clonotype was observed many times. The rearrangement links TRBV12-3 or TRBV12-4 to TRBJ2-1; no definite D call. The CDR3 is made up of 14 amino acids. V was cut by 5 bases and J by 5 bases, with 13 bases left in between. The CDR3 sequence is CASSGETDNNEQFF. For the CDR3, the DNA is TGTGCCAGCAGTGGCGAGACGGATAACAATGAGCAGTTCTTC.

This clonotype appeared many times. The V and J genes are TRBV4-1 and TRBJ1-3; 7 nucleotides align to TRBD1. This CDR3 is 15 amino acids long. Looked up from germline, CDR1 is MGHRA and CDR2 is YSYEKL. V lost 1 base to trimming and J lost 4 bases; unmatched junction nucleotides: 4. CDR3 sequence (DNA): TGCGCCAGCAGCCAAGTAGGGACAGCCGGAAACACCATATATTTT. Translation: CASSQVGTAGNTIYF.

This clonotype was counted only a few times. The chain uses TRBV19 and TRBJ2-5; no firm D call. The V end lost 1 base, the J end lost 6 bases, and 3 bases lay between the germline ends. The CDR3 spans 11 residues. Germline loops: CDR1 LNHDA, CDR2 SQIVND (reference sequence). The CDR3: CASSIGKTQYF. CDR3 DNA sequence: TGTGCCAGTAGTATAGGGAAGACCCAGTACTTC.